This T cell receptor beta chain was recorded in a study of shared clonotypes between healthy human individuals. Study-level points and caveats: Naive CD4 clonotypes were shared across a few donors at 4.5% to 6.5%.

Assay used: immunoSEQ multiplex PCR; TCRdb lists only in-frame clones, some missing. The data show some 2.1 million clones, over 85% seen once. Comments on this clone: Its antigen is currently unknown.

Naive CD8 cells lacked CD45RO, underwent positive selection for CCR7 and left out terminally differentiated effector memory CD45RA+ cells. Sequencing was done on a sample of naive CD8+ T cells sorted from blood. The TCR originated in a man in his late teens or twenties in good health.

The CDR3 nucleotides read TGCGCCAGCAGCGAAGTCGGGGGCATCTATGGCTACACCTTC. Its protein product is CASSEVGGIYGYTF. The V gene is TRBV4-1, the J gene TRBJ1-2; D may be TRBD1 (6 bases). The V end lost 5 bases, the J end lost 4 bases, and 14 bases lay between the germline ends. Germline CDR1 reads MGHRA; CDR2 reads YSYEKL. This CDR3 has 14 residues.